These 21 T cell receptor beta chains share one sample of origin, sequenced in a study of blood T cell repertoires in COVID-19 (dated by TCRdb to 2018 to 2021). The method behind the library was the immunoSEQ multiplex PCR assay. What TCRdb holds here is the immuneACCESS table cut down to in-frame rearrangements. Part of the clones is not present; checked against another copy, under half of the missing clones reflect an unresolved V gene, and the others are unexplained. The sample table lists some 300,000 clones, less than 90% of them with a count of one. Under 15% of the sample rests with the top ten. Sequenced: peripheral blood. Every receptor here comes from a woman aged 70-85 years with COVID-19, enrolled during active disease.

The rearrangement uses TRBV19 and TRBJ2-5; 9 positions match TRBD1. The junction had 5 bases not matched to a gene; V was cut back by 1 base and J by 5 bases. This CDR3 contains 15 residues. The germline V gene has CDR1 LNHDA and CDR2 SQIVND (reference sequence). CDR3 loop: CASSIVTGGGETQYF. The CDR3 DNA sequence: TGTGCCAGTAGTATAGTTACAGGGGGCGGGGAGACCCAGTACTTC.

The rearrangement links TRBV6-5 to TRBJ1-2; D is undetermined. V lost 3 bases and J lost 3, with 8 bases in between. The CDR3 loop spans 13 amino acids. Per germline, CDR1 MNHEY and CDR2 SVGAGI. In DNA form, the CDR3 reads TGTGCCAGCAGTTATCTCCGGGACTATGGCTACACCTTC. Translation: CASSYLRDYGYTF.

The chain is built from TRBV2 and TRBJ1-2; D remains unclear. The germline V gene encodes CDR1 SNHLY and CDR2 FYNNEI. CDR3 length: 11 residues. The V end lost 0 bases, the J end lost 7 bases, and 3 bases lay between the germline ends. The CDR3 DNA is TGTGCCAGCAGTGAAGCCCGTGGCTACACCTTC. Protein: CASSEARGYTF.

The chain has TRBV6-1 and TRBJ1-1; D not resolved. Trimming took 0 bases from V and 0 from J, leaving 8 bases between them. Per the germline V gene, CDR1 is MNHNS and CDR2 is SASEGT. CDR3 size: 15 residues. The CDR3 DNA sequence: TGTGCCAGCAGTGAAGCGAAAGCTATGAACACTGAAGCTTTCTTT. Its translation is CASSEAKAMNTEAFF.

V gene TRBV7-3 combines with J gene TRBJ2-1; possibly TRBD2 for D (7 bases). Trimming shortened V by 2 bases and J by 4 bases, and 12 bases separated the two germline ends. Germline V gene lookup returns CDR1 SGHTA and CDR2 FQGTGA. The CDR3 totals 15 residues. As DNA, the CDR3 is TGTGCCAGCAGCTTATCCGGGGGGCGGTACAATGAGCAGTTCTTC. It translates to CASSLSGGRYNEQFF.

The chain has TRBV19 and TRBJ2-4; no firm D call. The V end lost 1 base, the J end lost 1 base, and 11 bases lay between the germline ends. The CDR3 has 16 residues. Germline lookup yields CDR1 LNHDA and CDR2 SQIVND (reference sequence). This CDR3 is CASSIGFTNAKNIQYF. The CDR3 DNA reads TGTGCCAGTAGTATAGGGTTCACTAACGCCAAAAACATTCAGTACTTC. The full variable domain, rest sourced from reference TRBV19 and TRBJ2-4, is DGGITQSPKYLFRKEGQNVTLSCEQNLNHDAMYWYRQDPGQGLRLIYYSQIVNDFQKGDIAEGYSVSREKKESFPLTVTSAQKNPTAFYLCASSIGFTNAKNIQYFGAGTRLSVL.

The gene calls are TRBV2 and TRBJ1-2; the D gene is possibly TRBD1 (5 bases). The CDR3 totals 13 residues. Germline CDR1 is SNHLY and CDR2 is FYNNEI. V lost 6 bases and J lost 8, with 16 bases in between. This CDR3 reads CASRFDSLLGYTF. The CDR3 DNA follows: TGTGCCAGCAGATTCGACAGCCTCCTAGGCTACACCTTC. The variable domain in full, completed from reference TRBV2 and TRBJ1-2, reads EPEVTQTPSHQVTQMGQEVILRCVPISNHLYFYWYRQILGQKVEFLVSFYNNEISEKSEIFDDQFSVERPDGSNFTLKIRSTKLEDSAMYFCASRFDSLLGYTFGSGTRLTVV.

The rearrangement links TRBV7-8 to TRBJ2-1, with a weak D call TRBD1 (6 bases). This CDR3 comprises 14 residues. In germline, CDR1 is SGHVS, CDR2 FQNEAQ. Trimming stripped 2 bases from V and 1 base from J, with 6 bases between. The CDR3 sequence is CASSLQGSYNEQFF. The CDR3 coding sequence is TGTGCCAGCAGCTTACAGGGGTCCTACAATGAGCAGTTCTTC.

This rearrangement joins TRBV28 to TRBJ2-7; D is unclear. V lost 2 bases and J 5 bases, leaving 4 bases between the germline ends. Germline V CDR1 and CDR2: MDHEN, SYDVKM. CDR3 length equals 11 residues. The CDR3 coding sequence is TGTGCCAGCAGTTTACGGGACGAGCAGTACTTC. It encodes CASSLRDEQYF.

This chain connects TRBV18 to TRBJ2-2; 7 nucleotides match TRBD1. Germline CDR1 reads KGHSH; CDR2 reads LQKENI. CDR3 length equals 14 residues. With 5 bases clipped from V and 3 bases from J, the junction kept 3 bases outside the gene matches. The CDR3 nucleotides read TGTGCCAGCTCATTCGGGACAGACACCGGGGAGCTGTTTTTT. Translating gives CASSFGTDTGELFF.

V usage is TRBV19 and J usage is TRBJ1-5; no clear D. This CDR3 is 14 amino acids long. From germline, CDR1 is LNHDA and CDR2 SQIVND (reference sequence). Between the trimmed V and J ends, which lost 1 base and 9 bases, there was a span of 13 bases. The CDR3 spells CASSIGPGIGPQHF. The CDR3 DNA follows: TGTGCCAGTAGTATAGGGCCGGGAATTGGGCCCCAGCATTTT.

The chain carries TRBV19 and TRBJ2-7, with a tentative D call TRBD1 (5 bases). CDR3 length equals 14 residues. V lost 3 bases and J lost 3, with 12 bases in between. From germline, CDR1 is LNHDA and CDR2 SQIVND (reference sequence). CDR3 in DNA: TGTGCCAGTAGTATGGGGCAGGCCTACTACGAGCAGTACTTC. Translation: CASSMGQAYYEQYF.

On this clone itself: Other DNA variants within this sample encode the same CDR3. The genes are TRBV5-1 and TRBJ2-7, with 7 nucleotides matching TRBD1. V lost 0 bases and J lost 4; bases outside the gene matches: 4. Germline values: CDR1 SGHRS, CDR2 YFSETQ. This CDR3 contains 14 residues. CDR3 sequence reads: CASSLAGDSYEQYF. In nucleotides, the CDR3 is TGCGCCAGCAGCTTGGCCGGGGACAGTTACGAGCAGTACTTC.

The chain employs TRBV24-1 and TRBJ1-1; D call uncertain. The length of the CDR3 is 13 residues. Trimming took off 2 bases at V and 3 bases at J, with 6 bases between the two ends. Germline values: CDR1 KGHDR, CDR2 SFDVKD. The chain's CDR3 is CATSDYLHTEAFF. The CDR3 coding sequence is TGTGCCACCAGTGATTATCTTCACACTGAAGCTTTCTTT.

The chain uses TRBV5-1 and TRBJ2-7; TRBD2 aligns across 7 bases. Germline values: CDR1 SGHRS, CDR2 YFSETQ. This CDR3 region has 15 residues. J gave up 0 bases and V 0 bases, and 3 bases lay outside the gene matches. In nucleotides, the CDR3 is TGCGCCAGCAGCTTGGGCGGGGGTGTCTCCTACGAGCAGTACTTC. This gives the protein CASSLGGGVSYEQYF.

This clone was observed a few times. The rearrangement joins TRBV19 to TRBJ2-5; D remains unclear. V lost 3 bases and J 10 bases, leaving 15 bases between the germline ends. CDR3 length: 13 amino acids. Germline CDR1 reads LNHDA; CDR2 reads SQIVND (reference sequence). The CDR3 DNA follows: TGTGCCAGTAGTATGGTTGGTCTGGCGGACCAGTACTTC. It is translated as CASSMVGLADQYF.

V usage is TRBV6-5 and J usage is TRBJ1-2, with D possibly TRBD1 on 6 matching bases. This CDR3 is 14 amino acids long. CDR1 is MNHEY and CDR2 is SVGAGI in the germline V gene. Trimming took off 4 bases at V and 6 bases at J, with 15 bases between the two ends. The CDR3: CASSSSQGRDGYTF. CDR3 DNA: TGTGCCAGCAGTTCCTCCCAGGGGAGGGATGGCTACACCTTC.

The V gene is TRBV4-1, the J gene TRBJ2-7, with D maybe TRBD1 (6 bases). Trimming removed 0 bases from V and 11 bases from J, with 11 bases in between. CDR1 is MGHRA, CDR2 YSYEKL, per germline. The CDR3 is 12 amino acids. The CDR3: CASSQEGRGKYF. The CDR3 bases are TGCGCCAGCAGCCAAGAAGGCAGGGGAAAGTACTTC.

This clone was seen more than once but under ten times. The rearrangement links TRBV4-1 to TRBJ2-7; the D gene is possibly TRBD1 (6 bases). The CDR3 consists of 16 residues. CDR1 is MGHRA, CDR2 YSYEKL, per germline. With 4 bases removed from V and 2 bases from J, the gap between germline ends came to 18 bases. CDR3 region: CASSPFWDMATYEQYF. CDR3 nucleotide sequence: TGCGCCAGCAGCCCCTTCTGGGACATGGCTACCTACGAGCAGTACTTC.

This chain uses TRBV21-1 with TRBJ2-1; TRBD1 is the table's D call and was not checked against the DNA. TRBV21-1 is a recognized pseudogene. The length of the CDR3 is 17 residues. DNA for the CDR3: TGTGCCAGCAGCCAAAGGCTACAGGGATTTGTCTACAATGAGCAGTTCTTC. Protein sequence: CASSQRLQGFVYNEQFF.

V and J are TRBV3-1 (or the pseudogene TRBV3-2) and TRBJ1-5; 7 bases are a match to TRBD1. Germline CDR1 is LGHDT and CDR2 is YNNKEL (reference sequence). The CDR3 totals 15 residues. V was pared by 1 base and J by 3 bases, with 3 bases of the junction left unmatched. The CDR3 DNA reads as TGTGCCAGCAGCCAAGGAACAGGGGCCAATCAGCCCCAGCATTTT. As protein: CASSQGTGANQPQHF.